This note documents a single T cell receptor (beta chain) sequence. TCRdb independently ran MiXCR on the 5' RACE reads; one entry per CDR3 protein. The sample has 520,000 or so distinct CDR3 sequences; less than 25% are singletons. This record belongs to a study of identical twins. The CDR3 spans 15 residues. V was trimmed by 5 bases and J by 4 bases, leaving 17 bases between them. CDR1 is SGHAT and CDR2 is FQNNGV in the germline V gene. Separately, the same data were catalogued under a study of T cells expressing NK-cell markers. That work states: Clarity on HCMV specificity was lacking for the expanded NKG2C+ T cell clones.

The sequenced sample consisted of CD4+ T cells sorted from blood. The clonotype originates from a woman aged 18 to 35 in good health. J is TRBJ1-1 and V is TRBV11-2; TRBD1 is a possible D gene (5 bases). CDR3 region: CASSPIQALFTEAFF. The DNA for the CDR3 is TGTGCCAGCAGCCCAATACAGGCGCTGTTCACTGAAGCTTTCTTT.